This T cell receptor beta chain was obtained from a study of glioma-infiltrating T cells. Study-level findings and limits: Tissue-blood divergence was below expectation in non-neoplastic patients, above in gliomas. Tissue and blood shared very few CDR3 sequences.

In this sample, this clonotype turned up a few times. Its antigen is unknown. TCR alpha and beta CDR3 regions were amplified from RNA using iRepertoire nested multiplex PCR. Input was about 100-450 ng of tissue mRNA or PBMC total RNA. TCRdb re-derived calls from the multiplex PCR reads in MiXCR, one entry per CDR3 protein. The data show 90,000 to 110,000 distinct CDR3 sequences, with about 25% seen just once and just under 35% held by the top ten. Input material: glioma tissue, nonneoplastic brain tissue, or PBMCs (not recorded which). The clonotype was recovered from a human donor with low-grade glioma or glioblastoma, undergoing nonglioma brain surgery, or in good health (not recorded which).

The CDR3 sequence is CASFKDSYNNEQFF. CDR3 bases: TGCGCCAGCTTTAAGGACAGTTACAACAATGAGCAGTTCTTC. The chain employs TRBV5-1 and TRBJ2-1; possibly TRBD1 for D (6 bases). This CDR3 is 14 amino acids long. V was pared by 7 bases and J by 5 bases, with 16 bases between. Germline lookup yields CDR1 SGHRS and CDR2 YFSETQ.